A selection of T cell receptor beta chains follows, all from one sample in a study of blood T cell repertoires in COVID-19. Here immunoSEQ multiplex PCR was the method, and the copy in TCRdb shows in-frame clones only, minus some. Of roughly 250,000 clones listed, more than 75% are singletons. Source material: PBMCs or T cells enriched from blood (not recorded which). The source is a woman aged 50 to 60 who had recovered from COVID-19. Both conserved end residues are part of each CDR3. Each record gives: V gene, clone size, D gene, J gene, CDR3 protein, CDR3 DNA. D genes are given only for firm matches. Where a row states a size, it is once, few, many or the class of an expanded clone; other rows omit it.

V: TRBV7-8; size: -; D: -; J: TRBJ1-1; CDR3: CASSLERGRGAEAFF; DNA: TGTGCCAGCAGCTTAGAACGGGGGAGAGGCGCTGAAGCTTTCTTT
V: TRBV25-1; size: -; D: TRBD1; J: TRBJ1-2; CDR3: CASSDPRTGGYGYTF; DNA: TGTGCCAGCAGTGATCCTCGGACAGGGGGCTATGGCTACACCTTC
V: TRBV5-4; size: -; D: -; J: TRBJ2-3; CDR3: CASSGRDTDTQYF; DNA: TGTGCCAGCAGCGGCCGGGACACAGATACGCAGTATTTT
V: TRBV27; size: -; D: TRBD1; J: TRBJ1-1; CDR3: CASSYRGPTEAFF; DNA: TGTGCCAGCAGTTACAGGGGGCCCACTGAAGCTTTCTTT
V: TRBV30; size: -; D: -; J: TRBJ1-2; CDR3: CAWRTANYGYTF; DNA: TGTGCCTGGAGGACAGCTAACTATGGCTACACCTTC
V: TRBV9; size: -; D: -; J: TRBJ2-3; CDR3: CASSVEGPGTDTQYF; DNA: TGTGCCAGCAGCGTCGAGGGCCCCGGGACAGATACGCAGTATTTT
V: TRBV19; size: -; D: TRBD2; J: TRBJ2-1; CDR3: CASRGLAGLNEQFF; DNA: TGTGCCAGTAGGGGACTAGCGGGGCTCAATGAGCAGTTCTTC
V: TRBV18; size: -; D: -; J: TRBJ1-4; CDR3: CASSPTRVVEKLFF; DNA: TGTGCCAGCTCACCCACCCGGGTTGTTGAAAAACTGTTTTTT
V: TRBV12-3/TRBV12-4; size: few; D: -; J: TRBJ1-1; CDR3: CASSFRGTEAFF; DNA: TGTGCCAGCAGTTTTAGGGGCACTGAAGCTTTCTTT
V: TRBV29-1; size: -; D: TRBD1; J: TRBJ1-3; CDR3: CSVAGQGITGNTIYF; DNA: TGCAGCGTAGCCGGACAGGGAATAACTGGAAACACCATATATTTT
V: TRBV29-1; size: -; D: TRBD1; J: TRBJ2-7; CDR3: CSVEDPGDRGRYEQYF; DNA: TGCAGCGTTGAAGATCCAGGGGACAGGGGGCGTTACGAGCAGTACTTC
V: TRBV5-4; size: -; D: -; J: TRBJ1-2; CDR3: CASSMTGPYGYTF; DNA: TGTGCCAGCAGCATGACAGGCCCCTATGGCTACACCTTC
V: TRBV18; size: -; D: TRBD1; J: TRBJ1-1; CDR3: CASSPGQGSTEAFF; DNA: TGTGCCAGCTCACCGGGACAGGGTAGTACTGAAGCTTTCTTT
V: TRBV7-2; size: -; D: TRBD1; J: TRBJ2-7; CDR3: CASSFTGGPSSYEQYF; DNA: TGTGCCAGCAGCTTTACAGGGGGCCCTAGCTCCTACGAGCAGTACTTC
V: TRBV7-2; size: -; D: TRBD2; J: TRBJ2-7; CDR3: CASSGGLVDYEQYF; DNA: TGTGCCAGCAGCGGGGGACTAGTAGATTACGAGCAGTACTTC
V: TRBV4-1; size: -; D: TRBD1; J: TRBJ1-6; CDR3: CASGSGQGRNNSPLHF; DNA: TGCGCCAGCGGATCCGGACAGGGGCGGAATAATTCACCCCTCCACTTT
V: TRBV5-1; size: -; D: TRBD2; J: TRBJ2-2; CDR3: CASSTLAGANTGELFF; DNA: TGCGCCAGCAGCACACTAGCGGGGGCTAACACCGGGGAGCTGTTTTTT
V: TRBV19; size: -; D: TRBD1; J: TRBJ1-1; CDR3: CATQIDWDRDGGNTEAFF; DNA: TGTGCCACCCAAATTGACTGGGACAGGGACGGTGGAAACACTGAAGCTTTCTTT
V: TRBV7-9; size: -; D: -; J: TRBJ2-1; CDR3: CASREGARSSYNEQFF; DNA: TGTGCCAGCAGGGAAGGGGCCCGCAGCTCCTACAATGAGCAGTTCTTC
V: TRBV5-1; size: once; D: -; J: TRBJ2-3; CDR3: CASTRSEGTDTQYF; DNA: TGCGCCAGCACCAGATCCGAGGGCACAGATACGCAGTATTTT
V: TRBV4-3; size: -; D: -; J: TRBJ2-7; CDR3: CASSQGAENPSYEQYF; DNA: TGCGCCAGCAGCCAAGGGGCCGAAAACCCCTCCTACGAGCAGTACTTC
V: TRBV25-1; size: -; D: -; J: TRBJ1-5; CDR3: CASSGPGDYSNQPQHF; DNA: TGTGCCAGCAGTGGACCGGGGGATTATAGCAATCAGCCCCAGCATTTT
V: TRBV4-3; size: -; D: TRBD1; J: TRBJ1-5; CDR3: CASSQVFRDRGNQPQHF; DNA: TGCGCCAGCAGCCAAGTCTTCCGGGACAGGGGTAATCAGCCCCAGCATTTT
V: TRBV7-2; size: -; D: -; J: TRBJ1-1; CDR3: CASSLVGLSRGNTEAFF; DNA: TGTGCCAGCAGCTTAGTGGGCCTCTCAAGGGGCAACACTGAAGCTTTCTTT
V: TRBV30; size: -; D: -; J: TRBJ1-2; CDR3: CAWRQQGHYGYTF; DNA: TGTGCCTGGAGACAACAGGGCCACTATGGCTACACCTTC
V: TRBV7-3; size: -; D: -; J: TRBJ2-1; CDR3: CASSSGGNVEQFF; DNA: TGTGCCAGCAGCTCGGGCGGGAACGTGGAGCAGTTCTTC
V: TRBV7-9; size: -; D: TRBD1; J: TRBJ1-5; CDR3: CASSSGTGLYSNQPQHF; DNA: TGTGCCAGCAGCTCCGGGACAGGGTTATATAGCAATCAGCCCCAGCATTTT
V: TRBV4-1; size: -; D: -; J: TRBJ1-2; CDR3: CASSQDRRSIYGYTF; DNA: TGCGCCAGCAGCCAAGATAGGAGGAGCATCTATGGCTACACCTTC
V: TRBV9; size: -; D: -; J: TRBJ1-1; CDR3: CASSVEDHTPSEAFF; DNA: TGTGCCAGCAGCGTAGAAGATCACACGCCGTCCGAAGCTTTCTTT
V: TRBV7-2; size: -; D: TRBD1; J: TRBJ2-1; CDR3: CASSRDRSSYNEQFF; DNA: TGTGCCAGCAGCCGGGACAGGAGTTCCTACAATGAGCAGTTCTTC
V: TRBV11-3; size: -; D: -; J: TRBJ2-1; CDR3: CASSLVGRNYNEQFF; DNA: TGTGCCAGCAGCTTAGTCGGCAGGAACTACAATGAGCAGTTCTTC
V: TRBV19; size: -; D: TRBD1; J: TRBJ1-2; CDR3: CASSNEQGMDGYTF; DNA: TGTGCCAGTAGTAACGAACAGGGGATGGATGGCTACACCTTC
V: TRBV28; size: -; D: -; J: TRBJ2-7; CDR3: CASSLAYEQYF; DNA: TGTGCCAGCAGCCTTGCCTACGAGCAGTACTTC
V: TRBV28; size: -; D: -; J: TRBJ2-7; CDR3: CASKAGSEAYEQYF; DNA: TGTGCCAGCAAGGCGGGTAGCGAGGCCTACGAGCAGTACTTC
V: TRBV30; size: -; D: TRBD1; J: TRBJ2-7; CDR3: CAWSGQGGNEQYF; DNA: TGTGCCTGGAGTGGACAGGGGGGTAACGAGCAGTACTTC
V: TRBV9; size: once; D: TRBD1; J: TRBJ1-6; CDR3: CASSTPRQGAVGPLHF; DNA: TGTGCCAGCAGCACCCCTCGACAGGGAGCAGTGGGGCCCCTCCACTTT
V: TRBV4-2; size: few; D: -; J: TRBJ2-6; CDR3: CASSQLTAGANVLTF; DNA: TGTGCCAGCAGCCAACTAACTGCTGGGGCCAACGTCCTGACTTTC
V: TRBV11-1; size: -; D: TRBD1; J: TRBJ2-1; CDR3: CASSFGQGGVNEQFF; DNA: TGTGCCAGCAGCTTCGGACAGGGGGGTGTCAATGAGCAGTTCTTC
V: TRBV9; size: -; D: -; J: TRBJ2-3; CDR3: CASSVGPGDTQYF; DNA: TGTGCCAGCAGCGTAGGACCGGGGGATACGCAGTATTTT
V: TRBV19; size: -; D: -; J: TRBJ2-6; CDR3: CATRNMKPSGANVLTF; DNA: TGTGCCACCCGAAACATGAAACCCTCTGGGGCCAACGTCCTGACTTTC
V: TRBV19; size: once; D: -; J: TRBJ1-2; CDR3: CASSIGHSNYGYTF; DNA: TGTGCCAGTAGTATAGGCCACTCCAACTATGGCTACACCTTC
V: TRBV11-1; size: -; D: TRBD2; J: TRBJ2-7; CDR3: CASSRTSAQRGEQYF; DNA: TGTGCCAGCAGTCGAACTAGCGCCCAGCGTGGGGAGCAGTACTTC
V: TRBV5-1; size: -; D: TRBD1; J: TRBJ1-6; CDR3: CASRLTGVDSPLHF; DNA: TGCGCCAGCAGACTTACAGGGGTAGATTCACCCCTCCACTTT
V: TRBV24-1; size: -; D: -; J: TRBJ1-5; CDR3: CATSDQTPGNQPQHF; DNA: TGTGCCACCAGTGATCAAACTCCGGGCAATCAGCCCCAGCATTTT
V: TRBV5-5; size: -; D: -; J: TRBJ1-6; CDR3: CASSLPGVGSPLHF; DNA: TGTGCCAGCAGCTTGCCGGGGGTCGGTTCACCCCTCCACTTT
V: TRBV2; size: few; D: -; J: TRBJ1-2; CDR3: CASSTEQNYGYTF; DNA: TGTGCCAGCAGTACCGAACAAAACTATGGCTACACCTTC
V: TRBV5-1; size: -; D: -; J: TRBJ2-3; CDR3: CASSLAGDSTDTQYF; DNA: TGCGCCAGCAGCTTGGCGGGGGACAGCACAGATACGCAGTATTTT
V: TRBV6-5; size: -; D: TRBD1; J: TRBJ1-2; CDR3: CASSRQGSDYGYTF; DNA: TGTGCCAGCTCCAGACAGGGGTCGGACTATGGCTACACCTTC
V: TRBV11-3; size: once; D: -; J: TRBJ1-1; CDR3: CASSFSTGRSEAFF; DNA: TGTGCCAGCAGCTTTTCGACTGGGAGATCTGAAGCTTTCTTT
V: TRBV6-5; size: -; D: TRBD1; J: TRBJ2-7; CDR3: CASIKRDSPTYEQYF; DNA: TGTGCCAGCATCAAAAGGGACAGTCCTACCTACGAGCAGTACTTC
V: TRBV23-1; size: -; D: TRBD2; J: TRBJ2-7; CDR3: CASSQTSGFYEQYF; DNA: TGCGCCAGCAGTCAAACTAGCGGGTTCTACGAGCAGTACTTC
V: TRBV7-9; size: -; D: -; J: TRBJ1-1; CDR3: CASSPRRDRNRGTEAFF; DNA: TGTGCCAGCAGCCCCCGCCGGGACCGTAACCGGGGGACTGAAGCTTTCTTT
V: TRBV6-2/TRBV6-3; size: -; D: -; J: TRBJ2-7; CDR3: CASSRQTGFHLGAYEQYF; DNA: TGTGCCAGCAGTCGCCAGACAGGATTCCACCTCGGGGCCTACGAGCAGTACTTC
V: TRBV5-1; size: -; D: -; J: TRBJ1-2; CDR3: CASSPNGDYGYTF; DNA: TGCGCCAGCAGCCCCAACGGGGACTATGGCTACACCTTC
V: TRBV6-2/TRBV6-3; size: -; D: TRBD2; J: TRBJ2-2; CDR3: CASSYGGLARRTGELFF; DNA: TGTGCCAGCAGTTACGGGGGACTAGCGCGTAGGACCGGGGAGCTGTTTTTT
V: TRBV18; size: -; D: -; J: TRBJ1-5; CDR3: CASSLVQGQNQPQHF; DNA: TGTGCCAGCTCCCTAGTCCAGGGACAAAATCAGCCCCAGCATTTT
V: TRBV12-3/TRBV12-4; size: -; D: -; J: TRBJ1-5; CDR3: CASSRDNNQPQHF; DNA: TGTGCCAGCAGCCGGGACAACAATCAGCCCCAGCATTTT